This record looks at one T cell receptor beta chain sequence and its context. This clone has a handful of counts. Its antigen remains undetermined. There are no base qualities to consult, and no much larger clone falls within one base. In total, about 650 healthy bone marrow donors made up the cohort. All cohort members were sampled while nominally healthy, although unrecorded immune exposures were likely present. The donor tested CMV seronegative, placing the donor among the 350 to 400 seronegative members of the cohort. A peripheral blood sample was collected from each donor, and TCR beta sequencing was performed on peripheral blood mononuclear cells. The Qiagen DNeasy Blood Extraction Kit was used to extract genomic DNA from the blood cell samples. Library preparation employed the immunoSEQ multiplex PCR assay. A mixture of 60 forward primers for TCR Vbeta segments and 13 reverse primers for TCR Jbeta segments was used in the multiplex PCR. The CDR3 region of rearranged TCR beta genes was amplified from genomic DNA with a multiplex PCR assay. Amplified TCR beta libraries were sequenced as 87-base-pair reads on the Illumina HiSeq System. The paper's processing steps were these. A later analysis counted about 76 million unique TCR beta chains across the 666 repertoires, and some 12 million of these chains were shared by at least two donors. Raw reads were error-corrected and collapsed into unique sequences by a nearest-neighbor algorithm in which closely related sequences were merged to remove PCR and sequencing errors. Alignment of CDR3 sequences to IMGT reference sequences was used to assign V, D and J gene segments. For a sequence to be retained, at least a six-nucleotide match to both a V gene segment and a J gene segment was required. Rearrangements were called productive when the CDR3 lacked stop codons and stayed in frame with V and J; all others were non-productive. Following IMGT convention, CDR3 was defined as the stretch from the second conserved V-encoded cysteine to the conserved J-encoded phenylalanine. In an earlier analysis of more than 550 of the donors, sequences lacking an unambiguous match to a single V gene segment were excluded. In an earlier analysis of several hundred of the donors, V segments were called functional above 56.7% productive rearrangements and were called segregating when the between-donor standard deviation exceeded 5%. A statistical classification framework was developed to diagnose cytomegalovirus status using the catalog of TCR beta chain sequences. In a later analysis, TCR nucleotide sequences were compared against IMGT/GENE-DB human TR gene sequences so that V and J genes could be assigned. In a later analysis, CDR3 sequences and most-parsimonious VDJ recombination scenarios were assigned using the TCRdist pipeline. In a later analysis, each TCR beta chain was defined by its CDR3 amino acid sequence together with its V-gene family, and reads without a unique V-gene family were excluded. A later analysis removed 592 highly shared, low-generation-probability nucleotide sequences to deal with suspected cross-contamination and a sequencing artifact. A later analysis calculated a clonal expansion index for each public chain from normalized within-repertoire ranks of inferred template counts. Generation probabilities in a later analysis came from a VDJ recombination model fitted to out-of-frame rearrangements, and those results were checked against IGoR. In a later analysis, hypergeometric tests were used to score TCR-TCR, TCR-HLA and TCR-CMV co-occurrence, with a repertoire-size bias correction applied to TCR pairs. False discovery rates were estimated in a later analysis by permuting HLA or CMV assignments 20 times. In a later analysis, co-occurring TCRs were grouped with DBSCAN, and TCRdist sequence similarity was added when clustering was performed within HLA-allele-positive subsets. For co-occurrence clustering, repertoires with fewer than 30,000 or more than 120,000 public chains were excluded, along with 5 or 6 repertoires with anomalous nucleotide sharing. TCRdb stores this immuneACCESS table with in-frame sequences only. Part of the clones is absent; in the studies checked, under half of the shortfall reflects unresolved V genes, and no reason is known for the rest. V, J and clone size reflect that table, while D and trimming were determined from the DNA. This sample comprises 100,000 to 150,000 clones, approximately 75% of them detected only once. Of the sample, about 4% is held by the ten largest clones.

These data originate in a study of cytomegalovirus exposure and HLA in healthy donors listed by TCRdb under 2017. A note on the overall study: An earlier analysis of roughly 500 of the donors reported about 290 Gb of sequence data and roughly 100 million unique TCR beta sequences from 190 million or so T cells. On average, about 200,000 unique TCR beta nucleotide sequences were sequenced per donor among 398 genotyped donors of the cohort, with roughly 18% of those sequences being non-productive. The T cell repertoires of around 730 subjects were profiled by immunosequencing and related to cytomegalovirus serostatus. In the later analysis, no new phenotypic data were used to find candidate immune exposures; instead, reliance was placed on TCR beta sequences and their occurrence across donors. The genetic ancestry cluster associated with self-reported Caucasian donors included 81% of the roughly 380 genotyped donors. An early release that covered several hundred HLA-typed donors contained approximately 300 gigabases of sequencing data and tens of millions of unique TCR sequences. In a later genetic analysis, genome-wide SNP genotypes for about 55% of the roughly 700 donors were used, and that subset was treated as a discovery cohort. HLA typing included class I and class II loci at four-digit resolution. High-throughput TCR immunosequencing, statistical association of individual TCRs with disease status, and machine learning were combined to predict cytomegalovirus infection status. Every discovery cohort repertoire had been produced on one sequencing platform. Alongside the repertoire data, information on donor age, sex, ethnicity and CMV serostatus was compiled. A later analysis re-examined previously published TCR beta repertoires from more than 650 donors and added high-resolution HLA genotyping to investigate patterns of TCR occurrence. Roughly five DR-DQ haplotypes were treated as single units for association and clustering because of strong linkage in the cohort. The study aimed to test whether signatures of past pathogen exposure could be identified by cataloging public T cell receptors. A separate validation cohort of roughly 130 different subjects was used in addition to the roughly 700-subject first cohort. In an earlier analysis of 500 to 650 of the donors, high-throughput TCR beta sequencing was used to judge whether each TCR beta V gene segment behaved as functional or pseudogenic. The number of donors typed differed by locus, with about 629-630 for A, B, C, DRB1 and DQB1, roughly 550 for DQA1, approximately 570 for DPA1, and approximately 470 for DPB1.

Paper-wide results and their limitations: In a later analysis, some 18,000 TCR beta sequences were associated with specific HLA alleles at a false discovery rate of 0.05. In a later analysis, TCR association rates were found to vary across HLA loci, with the most associated TCRs seen for DRB1 alleles and the fewest for HLA-C alleles. Compared with equally common non-associated chains, HLA-associated TCR beta chains in a later analysis were more clonally expanded and had lower generation probabilities. A later genetic analysis reported fewer N-insertions in productive TCRs among donors in an Asian-associated ancestry cluster than the approximately 700-donor mean. The 87-base-pair reads could not distinguish some IMGT-functional V segments, including TRBV6-2 and TRBV6-3, so those segments were excluded. In vitro tests confirmed that three of the cytomegalovirus-associated TCR beta chains recognize cytomegalovirus antigens. The study gave a list of some 150 TCR beta chains associated with cytomegalovirus. Because HLA typing was missing for some donors at each locus, association tests included only the typed subset. A further reported finding was that TCR beta sequences accurately predicted the HLA-A and HLA-B alleles for most subjects in the first cohort. According to the authors, the approach could potentially be generalized to other disease states and immunological phenotypes. Most CMV-associated TCR beta chains appeared to be HLA-restricted in a later analysis, and the HLA associations seemed to be driven largely by CMV exposure. The presence/absence analyses assumed that sequencing depth was roughly uniform across donors, and that assumption may not be true. In a later analysis, several top co-occurrence clusters were reported to appear linked to parvovirus B19, influenza, CMV and Epstein-Barr virus. The sequencing pipeline was judged likely to have produced a cluster of highly shared sequence variants as a technical artifact. Strong co-occurrence of HLA alleles, especially DR and DQ, made assigning TCR associations to individual alleles difficult. Linkage disequilibrium might explain the correlated functional status among segregating V segments, but an unknown experimental factor could not be ruled out. The classifier was reported to diagnose cytomegalovirus status with high specificity and sensitivity in both the original cohort and the validation cohort. Most TCR sequences were seen in very few donors, while some public TCRs were found in many individuals. In an earlier analysis of about 540 of the donors, most TCR beta V segments were observed in productive rearrangements about 87% or about 30% of the time, broadly matching IMGT annotations. CMV serostatus was the only immune exposure information available for the cohort. The cohort was sequenced for TCR beta chains only, and without alpha or paired-chain data the features that could be detected were limited. In a later genetic analysis, a missense DCLRE1C variant was associated with V-gene and J-gene trimming of TCR beta chains, and the association was replicated in an independent cohort. The earlier analysis of some 560 of the donors excluded 15 to 20 rarely observed V segments, including chromosome 9 orphons, because counts were too low.

The CDR3, cysteine through phenylalanine, is 13 amino acids long. The only DNA kept is the CDR3, 39 bases in frame from the first base. The germline V gene provides CDR1 MDHEN and CDR2 SYDVKM. V ends up 8 bases short and J 4 bases short, with an unmatched junction base count of 6. The chain links TRBV28 with TRBJ2-7; 9 nucleotides in the junction match TRBD2. What was sequenced was PBMCs. This sequence was found in a man younger than 40 in good health and CMV-seronegative. The CDR3 here reads CASAGGLNYEQYF. Here is the DNA: TGTGCCAGCGCGGGGGGGCTAAATTACGAGCAGTACTTC.